This TCR beta chain appears in the sequencing data of a study of shared clonotypes between healthy human individuals. An even split of each subset's genomic DNA across several immunoSEQ plates was performed. Assay used: immunoSEQ multiplex PCR; TCRdb lists only in-frame clones, some missing. The table shows about 1.4 million clones, with 96% occurring only once. Broader study findings: As a rule, naive subsets had a larger estimated richness than memory subsets. Several donors showed sharing of around 5% of naive CD4 clonotypes.

Germline V CDR1 and CDR2: KGHSH, LQKENI. The ends lost 2 bases at V and 7 bases at J; junction bases unmatched: 12. The CDR3 spans 18 residues. Note on this clone: Its antigen remains unknown.

The source material was naive CD4+ T cells sorted from blood. Subset meaning: CD45RA+ positively selected. This receptor was taken from a man between 25 and 39 years old in good health. The gene calls are TRBV18 and TRBJ2-1; 12 bases map to TRBD2. CDR3 sequence: CASSPGTSGPRSGNEQFF. CDR3 sequence (DNA): TGTGCCAGCTCACCAGGGACTAGCGGGCCCCGGAGTGGGAATGAGCAGTTCTTC.